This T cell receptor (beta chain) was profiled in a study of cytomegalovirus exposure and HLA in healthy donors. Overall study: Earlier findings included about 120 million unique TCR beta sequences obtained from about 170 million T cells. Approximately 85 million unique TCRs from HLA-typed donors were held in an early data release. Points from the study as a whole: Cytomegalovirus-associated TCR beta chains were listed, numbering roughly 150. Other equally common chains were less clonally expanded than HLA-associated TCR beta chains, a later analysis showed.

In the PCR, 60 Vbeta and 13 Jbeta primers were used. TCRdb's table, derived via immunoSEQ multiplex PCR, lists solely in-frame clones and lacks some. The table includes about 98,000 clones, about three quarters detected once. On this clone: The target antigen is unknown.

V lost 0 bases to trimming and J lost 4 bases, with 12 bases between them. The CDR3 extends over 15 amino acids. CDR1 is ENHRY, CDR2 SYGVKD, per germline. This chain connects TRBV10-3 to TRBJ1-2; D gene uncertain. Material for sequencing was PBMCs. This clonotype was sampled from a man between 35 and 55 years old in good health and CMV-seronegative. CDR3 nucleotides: TGTGCCATCAGTGAGTCGACGGGAGGGTTCTATGGCTACACCTTC. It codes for CAISESTGGFYGYTF.